The 2 T cell receptor beta chains below all came from one sample that was sequenced in a study of blood T cell repertoires in COVID-19. Data came from immunoSEQ multiplex PCR; TCRdb stores just in-frame clones and leaves some out. The data contain 350,000 to 450,000 clones, under 85% of them singletons. What was sequenced was PBMCs or T cells enriched from blood (not recorded which). Source of these receptors: a woman aged 45 to 65 who had recovered from COVID-19.

This clone was seen only once. This CDR3 is CASSLGQLTNYGYTF. The CDR3 nucleotides read TGCGCCAGCAGCTTAGGACAGCTTACTAACTATGGCTACACCTTC. V and J are TRBV5-1 and TRBJ1-2; D may be TRBD1 (6 bases). The length of the CDR3 is 15 residues. Trimming took off 2 bases at V and 0 bases at J, with 11 bases between the two ends. Germline CDR1 and CDR2: SGHRS and YFSETQ.

The chain recombines TRBV5-1 with TRBJ2-3, with TRBD2 matching over 9 bases. CDR1 is SGHRS, CDR2 YFSETQ, per germline. The CDR3 contains 16 residues. The V and J ends lost 0 bases and 2 bases, in that order; junction bases with no gene match: 4. CDR3 amino acids: CASSLEQRGATDTQYF. The DNA for the CDR3 is TGCGCCAGCAGCTTGGAGCAGCGGGGGGCCACAGATACGCAGTATTTT.